These 4 T cell receptor beta chains were sequenced from one sample in a study of T cells after yellow fever vaccination. Via MiXCR, TCRdb re-called the 5' RACE reads, giving one row per CDR3 protein. The sample consists of 350,000 or so distinct CDR3 sequences, less than 9.5% of them appearing once. The sequenced sample was PBMCs, obtained 35 to 50 days after the first yellow fever vaccination. Receptor source: a man aged 18-30 years who received the YFV17D yellow fever vaccine.

This clonotype was detected many times. V usage is TRBV20-1 and J usage is TRBJ2-4; no clear D gene. Trimming took off 1 base at V and 4 bases at J, with 5 bases between the two ends. This CDR3 contains 12 residues. Germline assignment: CDR1 DFQATT and CDR2 SNEGSKA (reference sequence). CDR3 in amino acids: CSARGVKNIQYF. DNA of the CDR3: TGCAGTGCTAGAGGGGTTAAAAACATTCAGTACTTC.

The chain couples TRBV7-6 to TRBJ2-7; TRBD1 is a possible D gene (6 bases). Trimming took 3 bases from V and 4 from J, leaving 16 bases between them. Germline V gene data show CDR1 as SGHVS and CDR2 as FNYEAQ. The CDR3 extends over 15 amino acids. DNA of the CDR3: TGTGCCAGCAGCTTGAATCAGGGGATTGGGTACGAGCAGTACTTC. Encoded protein: CASSLNQGIGYEQYF.

This clonotype was recorded a few times. The chain carries TRBV10-3 and TRBJ2-2; no clear D gene. Germline V gives CDR1 ENHRY, CDR2 SYGVKD. This CDR3 comprises 13 residues. V was cut by 0 bases and J by 5 bases, with 4 bases left in between. The CDR3 nucleotides are TGTGCCATCAGTGAGTCGGAGACCGGGGAGCTGTTTTTT. Translating it yields CAISESETGELFF.

The rearrangement links TRBV7-6 to TRBJ2-4; D is uncertain. Trimming shortened V by 5 bases and J by 0 bases, and 23 bases separated the two germline ends. The CDR3 runs to 19 residues. CDR1 is SGHVS and CDR2 is FNYEAQ in the germline V gene. CDR3 DNA: TGTGCCAGCAGCCCCCGTTTCTTGAAGGACCTCCTAGCCAAAAACATTCAGTACTTC. The encoded protein is CASSPRFLKDLLAKNIQYF.